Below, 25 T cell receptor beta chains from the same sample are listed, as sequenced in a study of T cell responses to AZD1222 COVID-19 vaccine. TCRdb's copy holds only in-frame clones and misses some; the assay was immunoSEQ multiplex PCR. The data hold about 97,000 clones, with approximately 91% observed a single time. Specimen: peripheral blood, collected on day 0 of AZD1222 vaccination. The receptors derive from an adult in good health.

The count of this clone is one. The CDR3 region is CASSVGSGQTNYGYTF. CDR3 DNA sequence: TGTGCCAGCAGCGTAGGATCCGGACAGACTAACTATGGCTACACCTTC. This rearrangement joins TRBV9 to TRBJ1-2; D perhaps matches TRBD1 (6 bases). Trimming removed 0 bases at V and 0 bases at J, with 12 bases between. Germline-derived CDR1 and CDR2 are SGDLS and YYNGEE. This CDR3 is built from 16 residues.

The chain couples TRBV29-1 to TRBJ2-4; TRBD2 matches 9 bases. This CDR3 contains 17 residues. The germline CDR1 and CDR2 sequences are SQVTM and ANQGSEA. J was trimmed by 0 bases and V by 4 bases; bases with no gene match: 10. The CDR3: CSVARIAGALAKNIQYF. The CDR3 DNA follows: TGCAGCGTTGCTAGGATAGCGGGGGCCCTAGCCAAAAACATTCAGTACTTC.

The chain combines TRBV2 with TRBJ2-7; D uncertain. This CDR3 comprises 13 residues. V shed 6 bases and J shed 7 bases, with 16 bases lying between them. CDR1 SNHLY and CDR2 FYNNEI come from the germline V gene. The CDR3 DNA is TGTGCCAGCAGCAAATACAGAGAAGGGGAGCAGTACTTC. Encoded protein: CASSKYREGEQYF.

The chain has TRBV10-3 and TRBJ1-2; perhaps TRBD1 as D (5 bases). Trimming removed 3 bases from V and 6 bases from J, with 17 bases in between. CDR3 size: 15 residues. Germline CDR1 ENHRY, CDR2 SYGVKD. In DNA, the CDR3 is TGTGCCATCAGTGAAAGTGGGGAACAGGCGGATGGCTACACCTTC. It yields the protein CAISESGEQADGYTF.

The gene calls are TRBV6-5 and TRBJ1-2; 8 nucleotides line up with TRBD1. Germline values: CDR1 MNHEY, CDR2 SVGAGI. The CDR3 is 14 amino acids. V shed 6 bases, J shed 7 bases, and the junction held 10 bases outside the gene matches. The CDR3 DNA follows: TGTGCCAGCAGGCGGACAGGGCCAAACGGTGGCTACACCTTC. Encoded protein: CASRRTGPNGGYTF.

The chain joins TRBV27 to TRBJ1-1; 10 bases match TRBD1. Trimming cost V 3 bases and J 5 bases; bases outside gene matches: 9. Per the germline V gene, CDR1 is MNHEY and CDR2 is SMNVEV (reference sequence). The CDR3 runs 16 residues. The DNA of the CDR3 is TGTGCCAGCAGTTTCACGGGACAGGGGTCGGGAACTGAAGCTTTCTTT. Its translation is CASSFTGQGSGTEAFF.

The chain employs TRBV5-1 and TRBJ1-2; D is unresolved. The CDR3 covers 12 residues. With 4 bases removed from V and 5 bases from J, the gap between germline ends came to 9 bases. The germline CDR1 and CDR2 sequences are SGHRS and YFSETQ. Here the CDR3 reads CASSPGFYGYTF. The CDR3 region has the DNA TGCGCCAGCAGCCCCGGGTTTTATGGCTACACCTTC.

The CDR3: CGVQSGNQPQHF. The CDR3 DNA sequence: TGTGGGGTGCAAAGCGGCAATCAGCCCCAGCATTTT. This chain uses TRBV30 with TRBJ1-5, with D unresolved. The CDR3 length is 12 residues. Germline lookup yields CDR1 GTSNPN and CDR2 SVGIG (reference sequence). The entire variable domain, with the rest obtained from reference TRBV30 and TRBJ1-5, is as follows: SQTIHQWPATLVQPVGSPLSLECTVEGTSNPNLYWYRQAAGRGLQLLFYSVGIGQISSEVPQNLSASRPQDRQFILSSKKLLLSDSGFYLCGVQSGNQPQHFGDGTRLSIL.

For the CDR3, the DNA is TGTGCCGGCGGGGGGAGACAGGGGTTGAACGAGCAGTACTTC. Its protein is CAGGGRQGLNEQYF. This rearrangement joins TRBV6-5 to TRBJ2-7; TRBD1 or TRBD2 may be the D gene (8 bases each). Germline V lookup: CDR1 MNHEY, CDR2 SVGAGI. This CDR3 spans 14 amino acids. V was trimmed by 11 bases and J by 5 bases, leaving 22 bases between them.

For the CDR3, the DNA is TGTGCCAGCAGTGACTCGAGGGACAGGTCCTACGAGCAGTACTTC. Encoded protein: CASSDSRDRSYEQYF. The chain employs TRBV6-4 and TRBJ2-7; 8 nucleotides line up with TRBD1. V lost 0 bases to trimming and J lost 1 base; unmatched junction nucleotides: 2. The CDR3 is 15 residues long. CDR1 is MRHNA and CDR2 is SNTAGT in the germline V gene.

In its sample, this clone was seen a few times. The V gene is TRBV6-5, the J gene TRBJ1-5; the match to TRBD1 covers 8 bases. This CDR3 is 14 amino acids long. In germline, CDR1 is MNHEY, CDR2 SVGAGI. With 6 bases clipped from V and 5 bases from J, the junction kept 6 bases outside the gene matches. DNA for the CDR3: TGTGCCAGCAGCCGAGACAGGGGCTATCAGCCCCAGCATTTT. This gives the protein CASSRDRGYQPQHF.

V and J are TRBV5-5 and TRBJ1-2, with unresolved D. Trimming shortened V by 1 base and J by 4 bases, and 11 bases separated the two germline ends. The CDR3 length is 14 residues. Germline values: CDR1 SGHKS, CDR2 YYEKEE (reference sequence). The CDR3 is CASSLSNGVYGYTF. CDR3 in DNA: TGTGCCAGCAGCTTGTCGAACGGCGTCTATGGCTACACCTTC.

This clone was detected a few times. The CDR3 coding sequence is TGCGCCAGCACCAACCGTAGCGGGGGTTACTCCTACAATGAGCAGTTCTTC. Its protein is CASTNRSGGYSYNEQFF. The rearrangement links TRBV10-2 to TRBJ2-1, with 9 bases identical to TRBD2. Trimming removed 7 bases from V and 0 bases from J; junction bases left unmatched: 10. This CDR3 region has 17 residues. Germline loops: CDR1 WSHSY, CDR2 SAAADI.

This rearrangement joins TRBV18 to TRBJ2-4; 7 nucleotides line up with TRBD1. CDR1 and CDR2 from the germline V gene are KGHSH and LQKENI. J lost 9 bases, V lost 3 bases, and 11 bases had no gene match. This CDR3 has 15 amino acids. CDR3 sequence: CASSPPGQRRGIQYF. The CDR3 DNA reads TGTGCCAGCTCACCTCCGGGACAGAGAAGGGGCATTCAGTACTTC.

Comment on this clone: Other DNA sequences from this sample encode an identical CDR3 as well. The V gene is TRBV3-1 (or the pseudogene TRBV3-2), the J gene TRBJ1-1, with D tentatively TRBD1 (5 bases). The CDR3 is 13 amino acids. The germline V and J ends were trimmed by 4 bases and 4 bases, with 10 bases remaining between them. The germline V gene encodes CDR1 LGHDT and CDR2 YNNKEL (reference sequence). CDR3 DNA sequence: TGTGCCAGCAGCCTGCGGGGGAGCACTGAAGCTTTCTTT. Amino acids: CASSLRGSTEAFF.

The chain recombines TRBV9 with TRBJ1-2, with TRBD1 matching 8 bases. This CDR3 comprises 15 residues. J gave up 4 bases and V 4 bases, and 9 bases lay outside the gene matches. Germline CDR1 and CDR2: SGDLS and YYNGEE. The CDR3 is CASSKPGTGAYGYTF. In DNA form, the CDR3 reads TGTGCCAGCAGCAAACCCGGGACAGGAGCCTATGGCTACACCTTC.

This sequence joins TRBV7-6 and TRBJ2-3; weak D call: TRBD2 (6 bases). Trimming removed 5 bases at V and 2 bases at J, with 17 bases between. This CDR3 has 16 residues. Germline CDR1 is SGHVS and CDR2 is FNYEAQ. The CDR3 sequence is CASSTVGGELTDTQYF. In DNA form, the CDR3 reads TGTGCCAGCAGCACTGTGGGCGGGGAGCTCACAGATACGCAGTATTTT.

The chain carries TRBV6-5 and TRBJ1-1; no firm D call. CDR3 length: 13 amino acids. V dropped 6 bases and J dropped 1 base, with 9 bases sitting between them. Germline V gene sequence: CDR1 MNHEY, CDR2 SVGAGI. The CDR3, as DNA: TGTGCCAGCAGGTATTGGCCGAACACTGAAGCTTTCTTT. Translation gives CASRYWPNTEAFF.

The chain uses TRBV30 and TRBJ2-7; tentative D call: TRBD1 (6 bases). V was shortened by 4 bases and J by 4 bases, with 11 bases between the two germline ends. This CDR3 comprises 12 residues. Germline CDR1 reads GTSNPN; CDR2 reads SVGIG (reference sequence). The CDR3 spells CAWTGTPYEQYF. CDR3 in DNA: TGTGCCTGGACTGGGACACCGTACGAGCAGTACTTC.

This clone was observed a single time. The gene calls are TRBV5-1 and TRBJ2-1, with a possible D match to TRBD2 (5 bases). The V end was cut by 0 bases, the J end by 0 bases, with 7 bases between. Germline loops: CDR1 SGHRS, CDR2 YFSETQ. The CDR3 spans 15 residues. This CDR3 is CASSLGLASYNEQFF. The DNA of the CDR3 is TGCGCCAGCAGCTTGGGTCTAGCCTCCTACAATGAGCAGTTCTTC.

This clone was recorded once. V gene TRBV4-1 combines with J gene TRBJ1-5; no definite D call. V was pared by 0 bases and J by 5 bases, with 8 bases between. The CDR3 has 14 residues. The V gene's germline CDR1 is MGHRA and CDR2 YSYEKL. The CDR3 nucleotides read TGCGCCAGCAGCCAAGATGACGGTTATCAGCCCCAGCATTTT. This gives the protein CASSQDDGYQPQHF.

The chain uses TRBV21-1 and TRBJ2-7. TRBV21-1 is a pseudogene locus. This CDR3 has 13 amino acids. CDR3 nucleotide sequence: TGTGCCAGCAGCAAAGAATTCTGCTCCGAGCAGTACTTC. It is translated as CASSKEFCSEQYF.

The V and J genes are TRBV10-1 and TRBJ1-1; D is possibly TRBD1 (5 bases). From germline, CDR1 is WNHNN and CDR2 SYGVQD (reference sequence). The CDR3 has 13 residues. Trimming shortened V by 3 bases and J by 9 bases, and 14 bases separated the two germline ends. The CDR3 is CASSDFTGDQAFF. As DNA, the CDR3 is TGCGCCAGCAGTGATTTCACAGGCGACCAAGCTTTCTTT.

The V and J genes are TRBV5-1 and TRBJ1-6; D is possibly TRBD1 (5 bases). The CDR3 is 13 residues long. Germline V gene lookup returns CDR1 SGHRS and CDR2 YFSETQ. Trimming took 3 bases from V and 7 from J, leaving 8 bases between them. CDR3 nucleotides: TGCGCCAGCAGCTGGGGGGGAAATTCACCCCTCCACTTT. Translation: CASSWGGNSPLHF.

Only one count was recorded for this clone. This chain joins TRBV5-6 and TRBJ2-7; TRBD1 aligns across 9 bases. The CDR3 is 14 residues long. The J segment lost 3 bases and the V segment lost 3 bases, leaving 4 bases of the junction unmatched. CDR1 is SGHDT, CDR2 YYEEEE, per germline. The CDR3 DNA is TGTGCCAGCAGCTCCGGGACAGGGATCTACGAGCAGTACTTC. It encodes CASSSGTGIYEQYF.